This entry describes one TCR beta chain. CDR1 and CDR2 from the germline V gene are SGHKS and YYEKEE (reference sequence). This CDR3 contains 15 residues. V lost 2 bases and J lost 4, with 14 bases in between. These data are taken from a study of blood T cell repertoires in COVID-19. Data came from immunoSEQ multiplex PCR; TCRdb stores just in-frame clones and leaves some out. The sample lists over 150,000 clones; approximately 83% were seen once. Specimen: peripheral blood. The receptor comes from a woman between 40 and 50 years old with COVID-19, enrolled during active disease. V gene TRBV5-5 combines with J gene TRBJ2-3, with D possibly being TRBD2 (5 bases). CDR3 sequence: CASSFQASRPDTQYF. The CDR3 DNA sequence: TGTGCCAGCAGCTTTCAGGCTAGCCGTCCAGATACGCAGTATTTT. Using reference TRBV5-5 and TRBJ2-3 for the parts outside the CDR3, the full variable domain is DAGVTQSPTHLIKTRGQQVTLRCSPISGHKSVSWYQQVLGQGPQFIFQYYEKEERGRGNFPDRFSARQFPNYSSELNVNALLLGDSALYLCASSFQASRPDTQYFGPGTRLTVL.